One T cell receptor (beta chain) is described in this entry. This sample is part of a study of T cells after posttransplantation cyclophosphamide. Profiling relied on immunoSEQ multiplex PCR, and the TCRdb table lists in-frame clones only, not all of them. The sample lists about 12,000 clones; about 90% were seen once. Treatment was busulfan-fludarabine conditioning, a marrow graft, and cyclophosphamide on days +3 and +4. Germline loops: CDR1 MNHNS, CDR2 SASEGT. V dropped 5 bases and J dropped 5 bases, with 13 bases sitting between them. This CDR3 spans 14 amino acids. The sequencing here drew on PBMCs, taken after allogeneic stem cell transplant with posttransplant cyclophosphamide. The TCR was taken from a female patient in her 30s who received an allogeneic stem cell transplant from an unrelated donor, was CMV-positive, and had no GVHD. A subset of T cells may come from the graft donor. The chain has TRBV6-1 and TRBJ1-5, with D maybe TRBD1 (6 bases). CDR3 in DNA: TGTGCCAGCAGTCAAGACAGGTATGATCAGCCCCAGCATTTT. It specifies CASSQDRYDQPQHF.